This T cell receptor beta chain was profiled in a study of Ad26.COV2.S vaccination and SARS-CoV-2 variants. Comments on this clone: Its antigen is undetermined.

Method: immunoSEQ multiplex PCR; TCRdb's copy keeps in-frame clones and lacks some. The data hold 43,000 or so clones, with 83% observed a single time. Trimming removed 1 base from V and 0 bases from J; junction bases left unmatched: 2. Germline assignment: CDR1 KGHSH and CDR2 LQKENI. The CDR3 is 15 amino acids. The study's findings and limits: The study found higher spike-specific TCR breadth in vaccine than placebo recipients. After vaccination, substantial breadth of spike-specific CD8+ and CD4+ responses was reported. Using TCR breadth and depth analyses may have led to underestimated total T cell responses. Recipients of vaccine and of placebo showed similar breadth of their non-spike TCR repertoires.

The clonotype comes from a human donor who had recovered from COVID-19. The input for sequencing was peripheral blood, taken after recovery from COVID-19. The V gene is TRBV18, the J gene TRBJ1-1; 7 nucleotides match TRBD1. In DNA, the CDR3 is TGTGCCAGCTCACCACGAAGGGGGCTGAACACTGAAGCTTTCTTT. Amino acids: CASSPRRGLNTEAFF.